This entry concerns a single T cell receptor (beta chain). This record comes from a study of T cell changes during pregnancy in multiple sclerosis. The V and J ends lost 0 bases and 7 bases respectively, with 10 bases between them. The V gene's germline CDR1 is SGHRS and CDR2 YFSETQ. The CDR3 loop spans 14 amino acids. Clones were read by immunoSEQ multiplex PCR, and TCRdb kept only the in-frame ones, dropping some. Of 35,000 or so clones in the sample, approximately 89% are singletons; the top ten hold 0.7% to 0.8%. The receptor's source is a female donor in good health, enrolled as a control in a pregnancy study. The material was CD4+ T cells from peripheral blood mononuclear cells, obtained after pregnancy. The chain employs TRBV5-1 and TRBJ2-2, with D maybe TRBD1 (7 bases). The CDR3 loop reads CASSLARGVGELFF. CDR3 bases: TGCGCCAGCAGCTTGGCCAGGGGGGTCGGGGAGCTGTTTTTT.